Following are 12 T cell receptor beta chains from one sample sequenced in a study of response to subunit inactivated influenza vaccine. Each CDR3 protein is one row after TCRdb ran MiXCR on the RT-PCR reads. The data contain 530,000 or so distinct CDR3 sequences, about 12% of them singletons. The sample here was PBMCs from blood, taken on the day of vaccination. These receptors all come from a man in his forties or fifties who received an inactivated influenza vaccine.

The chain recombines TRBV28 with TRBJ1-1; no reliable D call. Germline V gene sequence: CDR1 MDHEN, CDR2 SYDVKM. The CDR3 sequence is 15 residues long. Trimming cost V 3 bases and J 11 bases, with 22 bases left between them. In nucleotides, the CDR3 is TGTGCCAGCAGTTTTAGACCCTCGGCGTACAGTAGGGCTTTCTTT. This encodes CASSFRPSAYSRAFF.

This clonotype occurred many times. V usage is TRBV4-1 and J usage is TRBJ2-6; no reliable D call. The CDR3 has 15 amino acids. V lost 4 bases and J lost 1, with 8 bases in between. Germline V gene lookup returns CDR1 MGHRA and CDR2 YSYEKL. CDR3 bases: TGCGCCAGCAGCCCTACAGCGTCTGGGGCCAACGTCCTGACTTTC. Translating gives CASSPTASGANVLTF.

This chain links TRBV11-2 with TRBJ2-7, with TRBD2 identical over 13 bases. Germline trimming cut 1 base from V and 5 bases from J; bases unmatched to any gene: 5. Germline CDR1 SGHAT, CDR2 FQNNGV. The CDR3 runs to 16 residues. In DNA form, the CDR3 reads TGTGCCAGCAGCTTAGGGGGACTAGCGGGGTTCCACGAGCAGTACTTC. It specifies CASSLGGLAGFHEQYF.

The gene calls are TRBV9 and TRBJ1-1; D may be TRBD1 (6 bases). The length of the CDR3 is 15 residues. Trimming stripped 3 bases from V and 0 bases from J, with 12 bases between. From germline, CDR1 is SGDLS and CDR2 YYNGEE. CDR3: CASSGSGHLNTEAFF. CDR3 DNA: TGTGCCAGCAGCGGCTCGGGACACTTGAACACTGAAGCTTTCTTT. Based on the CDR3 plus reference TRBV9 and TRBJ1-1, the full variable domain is DSGVTQTPKHLITATGQRVTLRCSPRSGDLSVYWYQQSLDQGLQFLIQYYNGEERAKGNILERFSAQQFPDLHSELNLSSLELGDSALYFCASSGSGHLNTEAFFGQGTRLTVV.

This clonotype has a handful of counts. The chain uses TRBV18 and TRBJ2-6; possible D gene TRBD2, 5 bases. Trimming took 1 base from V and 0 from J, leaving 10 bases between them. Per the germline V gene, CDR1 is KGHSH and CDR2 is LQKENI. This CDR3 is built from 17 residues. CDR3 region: CASSPRGLGSGANVLTF. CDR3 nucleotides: TGTGCCAGCTCACCACGCGGGCTGGGCTCTGGGGCCAACGTCCTGACTTTC.

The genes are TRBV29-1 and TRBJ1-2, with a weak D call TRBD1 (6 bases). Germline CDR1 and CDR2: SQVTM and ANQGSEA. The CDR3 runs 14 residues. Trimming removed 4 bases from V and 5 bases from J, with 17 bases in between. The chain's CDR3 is CSVGSQGSDYGYTF. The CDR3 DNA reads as TGCAGCGTTGGTTCCCAGGGGTCCGATTATGGCTACACCTTC.

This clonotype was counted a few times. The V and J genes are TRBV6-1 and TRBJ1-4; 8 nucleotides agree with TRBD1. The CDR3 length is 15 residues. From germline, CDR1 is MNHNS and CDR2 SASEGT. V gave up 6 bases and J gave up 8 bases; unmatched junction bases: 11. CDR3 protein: CASRPDRGGREKLFF. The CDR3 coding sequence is TGTGCCAGCAGACCTGACAGGGGAGGTCGCGAAAAACTGTTTTTT.

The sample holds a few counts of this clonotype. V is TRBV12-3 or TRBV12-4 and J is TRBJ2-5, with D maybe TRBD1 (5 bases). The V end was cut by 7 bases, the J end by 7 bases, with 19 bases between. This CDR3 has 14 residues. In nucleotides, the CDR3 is TGTGCCAGCACCCTCGACAGAGGTTCTGGGACCCAGTACTTC. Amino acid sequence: CASTLDRGSGTQYF.

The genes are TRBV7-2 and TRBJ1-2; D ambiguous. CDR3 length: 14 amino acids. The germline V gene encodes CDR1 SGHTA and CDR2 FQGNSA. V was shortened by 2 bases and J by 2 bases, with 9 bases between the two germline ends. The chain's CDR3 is CASSLNTGNYGYTF. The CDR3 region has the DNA TGTGCCAGCAGCTTAAACACGGGAAACTATGGCTACACCTTC.

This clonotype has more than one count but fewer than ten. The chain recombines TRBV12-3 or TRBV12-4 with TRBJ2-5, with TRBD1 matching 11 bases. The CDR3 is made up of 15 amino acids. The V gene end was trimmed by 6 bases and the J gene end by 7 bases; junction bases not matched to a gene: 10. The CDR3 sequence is CASRISPGTGGTQYF. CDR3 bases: TGTGCCAGCAGGATCTCCCCCGGGACAGGGGGGACCCAGTACTTC.

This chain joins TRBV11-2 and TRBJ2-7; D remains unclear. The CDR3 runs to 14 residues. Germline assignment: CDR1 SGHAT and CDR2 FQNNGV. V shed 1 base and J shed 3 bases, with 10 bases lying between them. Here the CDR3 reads CASSLGTELYEQYF. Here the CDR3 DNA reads TGTGCCAGCAGCTTAGGGACGGAGCTCTACGAGCAGTACTTC.

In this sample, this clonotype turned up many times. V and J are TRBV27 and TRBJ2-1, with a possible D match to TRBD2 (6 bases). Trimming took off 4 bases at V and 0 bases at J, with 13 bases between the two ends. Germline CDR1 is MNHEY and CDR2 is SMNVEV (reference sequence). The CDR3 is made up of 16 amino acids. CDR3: CASSSPSGSSYNEQFF. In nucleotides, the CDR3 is TGTGCCAGCAGTTCCCCCTCCGGGAGCTCCTACAATGAGCAGTTCTTC.